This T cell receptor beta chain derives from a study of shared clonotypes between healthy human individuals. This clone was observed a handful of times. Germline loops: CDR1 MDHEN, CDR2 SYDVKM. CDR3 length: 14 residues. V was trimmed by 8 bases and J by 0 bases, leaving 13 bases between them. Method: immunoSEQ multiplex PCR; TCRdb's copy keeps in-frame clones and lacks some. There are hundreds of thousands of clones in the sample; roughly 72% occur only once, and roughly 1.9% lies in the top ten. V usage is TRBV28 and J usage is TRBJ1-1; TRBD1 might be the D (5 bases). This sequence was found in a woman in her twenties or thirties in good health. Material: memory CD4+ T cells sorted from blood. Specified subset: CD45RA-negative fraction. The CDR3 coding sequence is TGTGCCAGCGGACCCAGGGATCTGAACACTGAAGCTTTCTTT. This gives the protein CASGPRDLNTEAFF.